The T cell receptor beta chain under discussion was sequenced for a study of breast tumors, draining lymph nodes, adjacent tissues. Regarding the study as a whole: Tumor TCR diversity was below lymph nodes but above nontumor tissue. Tumor and nontumor repertoires were significantly more similar in luminal-like than in basal-like breast cancer. The data were judged consistent with most tumor T cells coming from lymph node and expanding in tumor. Tumor T cell lymph node origin was a supported hypothesis, not proven.

Germline CDR1 and CDR2: SGHAT and FQDESV (reference sequence). The CDR3 is 14 residues long. TCRdb redid the calling of the multiplex PCR reads with MiXCR, one entry per CDR3 protein. The sample includes fewer than 200,000 distinct CDR3 sequences, around a third of them seen just once. On this clonotype itself: The antigen is unknown. Since a much larger clone is just one base distant, this may be a read error.

The lymph nodes were axillary draining lymph nodes from breast cancer patients. This sequence originates from a female donor with breast cancer. Some clones in this sample may be carry-over from other donors' samples. Source material: axillary lymph node tissue. The chain joins TRBV11-1 to TRBJ2-3, with D unresolved. The CDR3 sequence is CASSLELTTDTQCF. The CDR3 DNA sequence: TGTGCCAGCAGCTTAGAACTTACCACAGATACGCAGTGTTTT.